Listed below are T cell receptor beta chains from one sample, sequenced in a study of shared clonotypes between healthy human individuals. Here immunoSEQ multiplex PCR was the method, and the copy in TCRdb shows in-frame clones only, minus some. The table lists around 620,000 clones, approximately 95% of them singletons. Sequencing used naive CD8+ T cells sorted from blood. These receptors originate from a woman aged 25 to 39 in good health. The CDR3 runs from the conserved cysteine through the conserved F or W. Each record gives: J gene, V gene, CDR3 length, CDR3 protein.

TRBJ1-2	TRBV25-1	16	CASSDPGQGDDYGYTF
TRBJ1-1	TRBV27	15	CASSDGTSGNTEAFF
TRBJ2-5	TRBV21-1	16	CASSKRGQTRQETQYF
TRBJ1-1	TRBV6-6	15	CASSYVQGPYTEAFF
TRBJ1-1	TRBV21-1	12	CASLDLNTEAFF
TRBJ2-1	TRBV27	11	CASSPGHEQFF
TRBJ1-1	TRBV28	16	CASTTGRYRGNTEAFF
TRBJ2-1	TRBV4-2	16	CASSQDMYSSYNEQFF
TRBJ1-2	TRBV28	13	CASNPAFLYGYTF
-	TRBV28	13	CATMTGGTDEQYF
TRBJ2-7	TRBV28	16	CASSFQVGAQFNEQYF
TRBJ2-1	TRBV7-9	15	CASSVTSGEYNEQFF
TRBJ2-2	TRBV7-8	21	CASSSEGLVGGREDDPGELFF
TRBJ1-2	TRBV28	12	CASVDRSYGYTF
TRBJ2-1	TRBV28	13	CATEGQNYNEQFF
TRBJ2-5	TRBV27	16	CASRGLAGAYQETQYF
TRBJ1-4	TRBV4-1	15	CASSQDEGREEKLFF
TRBJ2-7	TRBV28	14	CAIRGRALTSEQYF
TRBJ1-1	TRBV5-6	14	CASSASTGNTEAFF
TRBJ2-7	TRBV4-2	15	CASSLYGGSGDEQYF
TRBJ2-5	TRBV4-1	16	CASSPLHRVDQETQYF
TRBJ1-5	TRBV4-2	15	CASSQEGTDNQPQHF
TRBJ2-7	TRBV4-1	15	CASSQDYGRPYEQYF
TRBJ1-2	TRBV27	13	CASSFGQGYGYTF
TRBJ2-5	TRBV7-9	15	CASSWSALAEETQYF
TRBJ2-1	TRBV9	11	CASSSHNEQFF
TRBJ2-3	TRBV6-1	16	CASSESPSLSTDTQYF
TRBJ1-3	TRBV27	15	CASSLSVSSGNTIYF
TRBJ1-2	TRBV5-1	15	CASSLEGGLAYGYTF
TRBJ1-5	TRBV30	17	CAWKTYRGEDSNQPQHF
TRBJ1-1	TRBV4-2	15	CASSQETPGDTEAFF
TRBJ2-7	TRBV10-3	14	CAISAGTTTYEQYF